Below are 30 T cell receptor beta chains sequenced from a single sample in a study of beta chain features in type 1 diabetes. General study findings and limits: Type 1 diabetes patients had moderately but significantly shorter TCRB CDR3s in all four CD4+ subsets.

These receptors are not linked to any known antigen. Reverse transcribing all isolated RNA meant expressed TCRB transcripts were sequenced. Using immunoSEQ multiplex PCR, the repertoire was profiled, and TCRdb retains in-frame clones only, with some absent. Seen here are some 270,000 clones, around 9.9% observed once, and the top ten hold around 0.017%. The sequenced sample was naive CD4+ T cells from blood. These receptors all stem from a man aged 30 to 39 with type 1 diabetes.

This clone has just a few counts. The chain is built from TRBV30 and TRBJ2-7; 8 bases line up with TRBD1. The CDR3 has 16 residues. J lost 0 bases, V lost 0 bases, and 7 bases had no gene match. Germline assignment: CDR1 GTSNPN and CDR2 SVGIG (reference sequence). The DNA of the CDR3 is TGTGCCTGGAGTGTACCCGGGACAGGCTTCTCCTACGAGCAGTACTTC. Amino acids: CAWSVPGTGFSYEQYF.

The gene calls are TRBV6-1 and TRBJ2-1; 12 nucleotides align to TRBD1. V lost 1 base to trimming and J lost 10 bases; unmatched junction nucleotides: 5. CDR1 and CDR2 (germline): MNHNS, SASEGT. CDR3 length: 15 amino acids. CDR3 protein: CASSEVGQGAQEQFF. Written as DNA, the CDR3 is TGTGCCAGCAGTGAAGTGGGACAGGGGGCGCAGGAGCAGTTCTTC.

The chain has TRBV11-3 and TRBJ1-5; the D is unclear. This CDR3 comprises 17 residues. CDR1 is SGHNT, CDR2 YENEEA, per germline. Trimming shortened V by 5 bases and J by 3 bases, and 20 bases separated the two germline ends. The CDR3 bases are TGTGCCAGCAGCCCCTTTGACGAGGCGGAGGACAATCAGCCCCAGCATTTT. Amino acids: CASSPFDEAEDNQPQHF.

This chain connects TRBV29-1 to TRBJ1-2, with D maybe TRBD1 (6 bases). V was trimmed by 6 bases and J by 6 bases, leaving 14 bases between them. The CDR3 sequence is 12 residues long. Germline CDR1 and CDR2: SQVTM and ANQGSEA. CDR3 bases: TGCAGCGTCTCACAGGGTTTTGATGGCTACACCTTC. Amino acids: CSVSQGFDGYTF.

V and J are TRBV4-2 and TRBJ1-2; no clear D gene. Trimming took 0 bases from V and 5 from J, leaving 13 bases between them. Per germline, CDR1 LGHNA and CDR2 YNFKEQ. The CDR3 is made up of 15 amino acids. In DNA, the CDR3 is TGTGCCAGCAGCCAAGAAACATCCCAGAGGTATGGCTACACCTTC. Its protein is CASSQETSQRYGYTF.

The genes are TRBV30 and TRBJ1-1; no clear D gene. From germline, CDR1 is GTSNPN and CDR2 SVGIG (reference sequence). The CDR3 has 11 amino acids. With 0 bases removed from V and 11 bases from J, the gap between germline ends came to 10 bases. CDR3 in DNA: TGTGCCTGGAGTGTACTGTCCCGGGCTTTCTTT. Protein product: CAWSVLSRAFF. The variable domain in full, completed from reference TRBV30 and TRBJ1-1, reads SQTIHQWPATLVQPVGSPLSLECTVEGTSNPNLYWYRQAAGRGLQLLFYSVGIGQISSEVPQNLSASRPQDRQFILSSKKLLLSDSGFYLCAWSVLSRAFFGQGTRLTVV.

This clone occurred a few times. The CDR3 DNA follows: TGTGCCAGTAGTATAGTAGCGGGCCTTTCCTACGAGCAGTACTTC. This codes for CASSIVAGLSYEQYF. The chain recombines TRBV19 with TRBJ2-7; 7 bases map to TRBD2. J gave up 1 base and V 1 base, and 4 bases lay outside the gene matches. CDR1 is LNHDA, CDR2 SQIVND, per germline (reference sequence). CDR3 length: 15 residues.

V gene TRBV7-2 combines with J gene TRBJ2-2, with 7 bases fitting TRBD1. J gave up 6 bases and V 5 bases, and 12 bases lay outside the gene matches. Germline-derived CDR1 and CDR2 are SGHTA and FQGNSA. CDR3 length: 16 amino acids. The CDR3 DNA reads as TGTGCCAGCAGCACAGGGGCAGGGATGGGAGCCGGGGAGCTGTTTTTT. Encoded protein: CASSTGAGMGAGELFF.

This sequence joins TRBV5-1 and TRBJ2-1; 7 nucleotides line up with TRBD1. Looked up from germline, CDR1 is SGHRS and CDR2 is YFSETQ. CDR3 length: 15 amino acids. V was clipped by 4 bases and J by 0 bases; unmatched bases: 4. CDR3 in amino acids: CASSPRDSSYNEQFF. As DNA, the CDR3 is TGCGCCAGCAGCCCCCGGGACAGCTCCTACAATGAGCAGTTCTTC.

This clone was counted between two and nine times. The rearrangement links TRBV7-2 to TRBJ2-7; 7 bases match TRBD1. The CDR3 sequence is 16 residues long. Germline assignment: CDR1 SGHTA and CDR2 FQGNSA. The J segment lost 1 base and the V segment lost 5 bases, leaving 11 bases of the junction unmatched. This CDR3 is CASSTRQGGLSYEQYF. The CDR3 DNA reads TGTGCCAGCAGCACCAGACAGGGCGGATTATCCTACGAGCAGTACTTC.

Written as DNA, the CDR3 is TGCGCCAGCAGTTTGGCTGCCGGGGTAGATACGCAGTATTTT. Its protein product is CASSLAAGVDTQYF. The rearrangement links TRBV10-1 to TRBJ2-3, with D tentatively TRBD2 (5 bases). Germline values: CDR1 WNHNN, CDR2 SYGVQD (reference sequence). Deletions cut 5 bases from V and 5 bases from J, with 14 bases between. CDR3 length: 14 amino acids.

The chain uses TRBV6-5 and TRBJ1-2; TRBD1 agrees at 9 bases. The CDR3 runs to 12 residues. Germline V gives CDR1 MNHEY, CDR2 SVGAGI. With 2 bases clipped from V and 14 bases from J, the junction kept 6 bases outside the gene matches. CDR3 nucleotides: TGTGCCAGCAGTTACGGGACAGGGCGCTCGACCTTC. The encoded protein is CASSYGTGRSTF.

A few counts support this clone. J is TRBJ2-7 and V is TRBV30, with D possibly being TRBD2 (6 bases). CDR3 length: 11 amino acids. Per germline, CDR1 GTSNPN and CDR2 SVGIG (reference sequence). V lost 2 bases to trimming and J lost 7 bases, with 9 bases between them. CDR3 residues: CAWSRGREQYF. The CDR3 nucleotides are TGTGCCTGGAGTCGGGGGAGGGAGCAGTACTTC.

V usage is TRBV2 and J usage is TRBJ2-4; no reliable D call. This CDR3 comprises 14 residues. The germline gives CDR1 SNHLY, CDR2 FYNNEI. Trimming left V 3 bases short and J 0 bases short, with 6 bases between. The CDR3 here is CASSDSLAKNIQYF. The CDR3 DNA reads as TGTGCCAGCAGTGACAGTCTAGCCAAAAACATTCAGTACTTC. Using reference TRBV2 and TRBJ2-4 for the parts outside the CDR3, the full variable domain is EPEVTQTPSHQVTQMGQEVILRCVPISNHLYFYWYRQILGQKVEFLVSFYNNEISEKSEIFDDQFSVERPDGSNFTLKIRSTKLEDSAMYFCASSDSLAKNIQYFGAGTRLSVL.

V usage is TRBV19 and J usage is TRBJ1-4; D call uncertain. Germline V gene sequence: CDR1 LNHDA, CDR2 SQIVND (reference sequence). The CDR3 spans 14 residues. V was shortened by 7 bases and J by 8 bases, with 17 bases between the two germline ends. CDR3 in DNA: TGTGCCAGTAACAAGGACGGGATACCCGAAAAACTGTTTTTT. This translates into CASNKDGIPEKLFF.

This clone was observed a handful of times. V and J are TRBV5-4 and TRBJ1-1; 9 nucleotides agree with TRBD1. CDR1 and CDR2 (germline): SGHNT, YYREEE (reference sequence). J lost 4 bases, V lost 2 bases, and 9 bases had no gene match. The CDR3 is 16 amino acids. CDR3 amino acids: CASSLTPRDRATEAFF. The CDR3 DNA sequence: TGTGCCAGCAGCTTAACACCTCGGGACAGGGCCACTGAAGCTTTCTTT.

The sample holds a few counts of this clone. The V and J genes are TRBV7-9 and TRBJ1-2; D is ambiguous. Germline V gene lookup returns CDR1 SEHNR and CDR2 FQNEAQ (reference sequence). CDR3 length: 13 amino acids. The V gene lost 5 bases and the J gene lost 8 bases, with 15 bases spanning the gap. CDR3 amino acids: CASSRGGLLGYTF. The CDR3 DNA reads TGTGCCAGCAGCCGGGGTGGCCTCTTGGGCTACACCTTC.

V gene TRBV13 combines with J gene TRBJ2-1; D might be TRBD1 (5 bases). The CDR3 runs to 12 residues. Germline values: CDR1 PRHDT, CDR2 FYEKMQ (reference sequence). V was trimmed by 3 bases and J by 9 bases, leaving 9 bases between them. CDR3 bases: TGTGCCAGCAGCTTCCCCCAGGGTGAGCAGTTCTTC. It translates to CASSFPQGEQFF.

The chain has TRBV7-9 and TRBJ2-5, with D tentatively TRBD1 (5 bases). Germline assignment: CDR1 SEHNR and CDR2 FQNEAQ (reference sequence). V was trimmed by 2 bases and J by 1 base, leaving 8 bases between them. This CDR3 is built from 14 residues. CDR3 DNA sequence: TGTGCCAGCAGCTTAAGACAGAGCCAAGAGACCCAGTACTTC. This encodes CASSLRQSQETQYF. The variable domain in full, completed from reference TRBV7-9 and TRBJ2-5, reads DTGVSQNPRHKITKRGQNVTFRCDPISEHNRLYWYRQTLGQGPEFLTYFQNEAQLEKSRLLSDRFSAERPKGSFSTLEIQRTEQGDSAMYLCASSLRQSQETQYFGPGTRLLVL.

This clone was picked up a small number of times. This rearrangement joins TRBV9 to TRBJ1-1; D unclear. This CDR3 region has 12 residues. Trimming cost V 4 bases and J 10 bases, with 14 bases left between them. Germline-derived CDR1 and CDR2 are SGDLS and YYNGEE. In nucleotides, the CDR3 is TGTGCCAGCAGCCCCCTTACGCGTGCAGCTTTCTTT. Protein: CASSPLTRAAFF.

V and J are TRBV9 and TRBJ2-3; D unresolved. There are 17 residues in the CDR3. Germline CDR1 SGDLS, CDR2 YYNGEE. The germline V and J ends were trimmed by 0 bases and 5 bases, with 19 bases remaining between them. CDR3: CASSVGAPARYGDTQYF. In nucleotides, the CDR3 is TGTGCCAGCAGCGTAGGGGCCCCAGCACGGTATGGAGATACGCAGTATTTT.

The chain carries TRBV11-1 and TRBJ2-7; D unresolved. The CDR3 extends over 13 amino acids. Germline V gene sequence: CDR1 SGHAT, CDR2 FQDESV (reference sequence). The V gene lost 4 bases and the J gene lost 4 bases, with 11 bases spanning the gap. The CDR3 sequence: CASSSNLPYEQYF. DNA for the CDR3: TGTGCCAGCAGCTCTAATCTTCCTTACGAGCAGTACTTC.

This clone was detected only a few times. The chain carries TRBV18 and TRBJ2-3; TRBD1 aligns across 8 bases. Germline V gene sequence: CDR1 KGHSH, CDR2 LQKENI. V lost 5 bases and J lost 3; bases outside the gene matches: 4. The CDR3 covers 14 residues. The CDR3 sequence: CASSSDRETDTQYF. CDR3 nucleotides: TGTGCCAGCTCATCGGACAGGGAAACAGATACGCAGTATTTT.

This rearrangement joins TRBV11-2 to TRBJ2-5; D not certain. The CDR3 spans 12 residues. Per germline, CDR1 SGHAT and CDR2 FQNNGV. V was shortened by 5 bases and J by 5 bases, with 9 bases between the two germline ends. CDR3 protein: CASSQARETQYF. DNA for the CDR3: TGTGCCAGCAGCCAAGCGAGGGAGACCCAGTACTTC.

This chain joins TRBV29-1 and TRBJ1-2, with 10 positions matching TRBD1. V gave up 6 bases and J gave up 7 bases; unmatched junction bases: 5. Germline V lookup: CDR1 SQVTM, CDR2 ANQGSEA. CDR3 length: 12 amino acids. For the CDR3, the DNA is TGCAGCGTGCAGACAGGGGGCTCTGGCTACACCTTC. Its protein is CSVQTGGSGYTF.

For this clone: Distinct nucleotide sequences in the sample also encode this CDR3. The chain has TRBV18 and TRBJ2-5, with a weak D call TRBD2 (5 bases). CDR3 length: 13 amino acids. Germline V gene lookup returns CDR1 KGHSH and CDR2 LQKENI. V was cut by 6 bases and J by 1 base, with 9 bases left in between. The CDR3 DNA is TGTGCCAGCTCGCCCGGACTCCAAGAGACCCAGTACTTC. It is translated as CASSPGLQETQYF.

The chain employs TRBV5-1 and TRBJ2-3; D not certain. Germline V gene data show CDR1 as SGHRS and CDR2 as YFSETQ. The CDR3 contains 14 residues. Trimming took 5 bases from V and 4 from J, leaving 14 bases between them. The CDR3 region is CASSTPGVSDTQYF. CDR3 sequence (DNA): TGCGCCAGCAGTACCCCAGGTGTTTCAGATACGCAGTATTTT.

The rearrangement uses TRBV10-3 and TRBJ2-1, with D possibly being TRBD2 (6 bases). Germline lookup yields CDR1 ENHRY and CDR2 SYGVKD. Trimming removed 4 bases from V and 10 bases from J, with 11 bases in between. The CDR3 consists of 12 residues. The CDR3 bases are TGTGCCATCAGTGTGGAGGGTAGGGAGCAGTTCTTC. Translation: CAISVEGREQFF.

This clone was detected only a few times. This rearrangement joins TRBV7-9 to TRBJ2-3, with 7 positions matching TRBD1. There are 17 residues in the CDR3. The V segment lost 5 bases and the J segment 8 bases; nucleotides outside the gene matches: 19. Germline CDR1 reads SEHNR; CDR2 reads FQNEAQ (reference sequence). CDR3 protein: CASSVDHRGTEPTTQYF. CDR3 DNA: TGTGCCAGCAGCGTCGATCACAGGGGAACGGAACCAACTACGCAGTATTTT.

This chain links TRBV4-1 with TRBJ2-1; 7 nucleotides agree with TRBD2. The CDR3 length is 17 residues. Looked up from germline, CDR1 is MGHRA and CDR2 is YSYEKL. J was trimmed by 3 bases and V by 4 bases; bases with no gene match: 12. In nucleotides, the CDR3 is TGCGCCAGCAGCCTAACCTGGGTCGGGGGGAACTACAATGAGCAGTTCTTC. Translating it yields CASSLTWVGGNYNEQFF.